This TCR beta chain originates from a study of OX40 agonist ivuxolimab in advanced cancers. In the study overall: A mean age of roughly 60 years, range roughly 23 to 79, was recorded, and roughly 80% were male. Treatment received earlier with anti-PD-1, anti-PD-L1 or anti-CTLA-4 agents was allowed, and over 35% had some. Points from the study as a whole: There was clonal expansion of CD4+ and CD8+ blood T cells by week 6 at 0.1 to 3.0 mg/kg.

With regard to this clone: The antigen remains undetermined.

Some clones are missing from TCRdb's copy, which holds only in-frame ones; the method was immunoSEQ multiplex PCR. The sample includes roughly 100,000 clones, nearly 90% of them seen just once. Germline CDR1 and CDR2: LNHDA and SQIVND (reference sequence). The CDR3 length is 16 residues. J gave up 2 bases and V 5 bases, and 6 bases lay outside the gene matches. Sample: CD4+ or CD8+ T cells sorted from blood, taken in a trial of the OX40 agonist ivuxolimab. The chain carries TRBV19 and TRBJ2-5; 12 bases match TRBD2. This clonotype was sampled from an adult with an advanced solid tumor such as melanoma, head and neck, liver or kidney cancer. The CDR3 here is CASSGVTSGGQETQYF. As DNA, the CDR3 is TGTGCCAGTAGTGGCGTGACTAGCGGGGGACAAGAGACCCAGTACTTC.